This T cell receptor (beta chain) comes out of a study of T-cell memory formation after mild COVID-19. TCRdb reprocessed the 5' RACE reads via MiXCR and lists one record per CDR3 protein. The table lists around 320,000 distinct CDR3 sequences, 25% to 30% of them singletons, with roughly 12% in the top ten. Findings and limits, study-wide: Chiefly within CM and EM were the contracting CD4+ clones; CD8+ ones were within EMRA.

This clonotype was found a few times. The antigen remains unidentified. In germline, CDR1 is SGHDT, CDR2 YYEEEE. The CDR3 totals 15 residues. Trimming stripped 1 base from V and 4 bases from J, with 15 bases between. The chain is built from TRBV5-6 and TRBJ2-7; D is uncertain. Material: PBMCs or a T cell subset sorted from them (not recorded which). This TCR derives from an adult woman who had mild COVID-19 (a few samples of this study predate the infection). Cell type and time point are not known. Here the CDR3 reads CASSLSRQRGYEQYF. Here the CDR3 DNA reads TGTGCCAGCAGCTTGTCAAGGCAGAGAGGTTACGAGCAGTACTTC.